This TCR beta chain was observed in a study of blood T cell repertoires in COVID-19. Study-level information: Whether acute or convalescent, the COVID-19 samples came from the United States, Italy and Spain.

Here immunoSEQ multiplex PCR was the method, and the copy in TCRdb shows in-frame clones only, minus some. Of 50,000 to 60,000 clones in the sample, 75% to 95% were seen once. Sequenced input: peripheral blood. The sequence derives from a man aged 35-49 years with acute or convalescent COVID-19.

CDR3 nucleotide sequence: TGTGCCAGCAGTTTTCTTCAGGCAGGGGGCAACCACGAGCAGTACTTC. Encoded protein: CASSFLQAGGNHEQYF. This chain joins TRBV27 and TRBJ2-7; 8 bases map to TRBD1. This CDR3 is built from 16 residues. Germline CDR1 and CDR2: MNHEY and SMNVEV (reference sequence). Trimming took 3 bases from V and 5 from J; bases not matched to a gene: 12.